This T cell receptor (beta chain) was sequenced for a study of cytomegalovirus exposure and HLA in healthy donors. The PCR contained 60 Vbeta and 13 Jbeta primers. Profiling relied on immunoSEQ multiplex PCR, and the TCRdb table lists in-frame clones only, not all of them. This sample yields fewer than 120,000 clones, of which around 80% are seen a single time; 2.5% to 3.5% belongs to the top ten. Germline V lookup: CDR1 SGHRS, CDR2 YFSETQ. This CDR3 has 14 amino acids. Trimming removed 3 bases from V and 1 base from J; junction bases left unmatched: 1. What was sequenced was PBMCs. The origin of this receptor is a woman aged 60-75 years in good health and CMV-seropositive. The chain uses TRBV5-1 and TRBJ1-3; TRBD1 aligns across 7 bases. The CDR3 loop is CASSWDRSGNTIYF. CDR3 nucleotides: TGCGCCAGCAGCTGGGACAGATCTGGAAACACCATATATTTT. The full variable domain, rest sourced from reference TRBV5-1 and TRBJ1-3, is KAGVTQTPRYLIKTRGQQVTLSCSPISGHRSVSWYQQTPGQGLQFLFEYFSETQRNKGNFPGRFSGRQFSNSRSEMNVSTLELGDSALYLCASSWDRSGNTIYFGEGSWLTVV.